Listed here are 11 T cell receptor beta chains from one sample, sequenced in a study of shared clonotypes between healthy human individuals. Measured with immunoSEQ multiplex PCR; TCRdb has only the in-frame clones, and not every one. The data show some 660,000 clones, about three quarters seen once. Sample: memory CD4+ T cells sorted from blood. Subset described: CD45RA-negative fraction. Every receptor here comes from a woman aged 25 to 45 in good health.

The rearrangement links TRBV18 to TRBJ2-7, with TRBD2 matching 8 bases. The CDR3 runs to 13 residues. Per the germline V gene, CDR1 is KGHSH and CDR2 is LQKENI. The junction had 4 bases not matched to a gene; V was cut back by 4 bases and J by 5 bases. CDR3 sequence: CASSLTSDHEQYF. For the CDR3, the DNA is TGTGCCAGCTCACTGACTAGCGACCACGAGCAGTACTTC. Supplemented by reference TRBV18 and TRBJ2-7, the full variable domain reads NAGVMQNPRHLVRRRGQEARLRCSPMKGHSHVYWYRQLPEEGLKFMVYLQKENIIDESGMPKERFSAEFPKEGPSILRIQQVVRGDSAAYFCASSLTSDHEQYFGPGTRLTVT.

This chain uses TRBV5-1 with TRBJ1-1; tentatively, D is TRBD1 (5 bases). The V gene lost 9 bases and the J gene lost 1 base, with 13 bases spanning the gap. There are 13 residues in the CDR3. The V gene's germline CDR1 is SGHRS and CDR2 YFSETQ. The CDR3: CATKEGRNTEAFF. CDR3 in DNA: TGCGCCACCAAGGAGGGGAGGAACACTGAAGCTTTCTTT.

This clone appeared a single time. The CDR3 DNA follows: TGTGCCAGCAGCGCTATCATAGGGATGTCTGAAGCTTTCTTT. Its protein is CASSAIIGMSEAFF. J is TRBJ1-1 and V is TRBV2; D gene ambiguous. With 6 bases removed from V and 6 bases from J, the gap between germline ends came to 17 bases. The CDR3 extends over 14 amino acids. CDR1 is SNHLY and CDR2 is FYNNEI in the germline V gene. Full variable domain (remainder filled in from reference TRBV2 and TRBJ1-1): EPEVTQTPSHQVTQMGQEVILRCVPISNHLYFYWYRQILGQKVEFLVSFYNNEISEKSEIFDDQFSVERPDGSNFTLKIRSTKLEDSAMYFCASSAIIGMSEAFFGQGTRLTVV.

The gene calls are TRBV7-8 and TRBJ2-7; the D gene is possibly TRBD2 (7 bases). The ends were cut back, 5 bases at V and 3 bases at J, with 20 bases in the middle. The CDR3 runs to 16 residues. CDR1 SGHVS and CDR2 FQNEAQ come from the germline V gene. In DNA, the CDR3 is TGTGCCAGCAGCCGTAGCCCCGGGGGCGGGAGCTACGAGCAGTACTTC. It is translated as CASSRSPGGGSYEQYF.

V is TRBV25-1 and J is TRBJ2-3; 8 bases fit TRBD2. This CDR3 is built from 17 residues. CDR1 and CDR2 (germline): MGHDK, SYGVNS. V gave up 3 bases and J gave up 2 bases; unmatched junction bases: 10. The CDR3 DNA is TGTGCCAGCAGTGAGCTGTCTAGGACTAGCAACACAGATACGCAGTATTTT. Protein: CASSELSRTSNTDTQYF.

This clone was seen once. CDR3 nucleotide sequence: TGTGCCAGTAGTATAGGCGGTAGCGGGGTCACGCCCAATGAGCAGTTCTTC. It translates to CASSIGGSGVTPNEQFF. V and J are TRBV19 and TRBJ2-1, with 8 bases lining up with TRBD2. The ends lost 1 base at V and 6 bases at J; junction bases unmatched: 11. The CDR3 covers 17 residues. Per the germline V gene, CDR1 is LNHDA and CDR2 is SQIVND (reference sequence).

CDR3 DNA sequence: TGTGCCAGCTCACCATCGGCTGGGACTAGCTCGGCCTACGAGCAGTACTTC. As protein: CASSPSAGTSSAYEQYF. The V and J genes are TRBV18 and TRBJ2-7; 9 nucleotides line up with TRBD2. Germline V gives CDR1 KGHSH, CDR2 LQKENI. This CDR3 spans 17 amino acids. J lost 2 bases, V lost 2 bases, and 10 bases had no gene match. Based on the CDR3 plus reference TRBV18 and TRBJ2-7, the full variable domain is NAGVMQNPRHLVRRRGQEARLRCSPMKGHSHVYWYRQLPEEGLKFMVYLQKENIIDESGMPKERFSAEFPKEGPSILRIQQVVRGDSAAYFCASSPSAGTSSAYEQYFGPGTRLTVT.

V and J are TRBV2 and TRBJ2-6; 8 bases map to TRBD1. The germline CDR1 and CDR2 sequences are SNHLY and FYNNEI. The CDR3 sequence is 16 residues long. Trimming at V came to 2 bases and at J to 3 bases, leaving 3 bases not matched to a gene. The CDR3 is CASSEQGAGGANVLTF. In nucleotides, the CDR3 is TGTGCCAGCAGTGAACAGGGGGCCGGTGGGGCCAACGTCCTGACTTTC.

This chain joins TRBV9 and TRBJ2-3; D might be TRBD2 (5 bases). Germline CDR1 SGDLS, CDR2 YYNGEE. The CDR3 sequence is 14 residues long. The V end lost 3 bases, the J end lost 1 base, and 9 bases lay between the germline ends. This chain's CDR3 is CASSGEWGTDTQYF. The CDR3 nucleotides read TGTGCCAGCAGCGGGGAGTGGGGCACAGATACGCAGTATTTT.

This clone was detected only a few times. This chain connects TRBV10-3 to TRBJ2-1, with no clear D. Germline loops: CDR1 ENHRY, CDR2 SYGVKD. The ends were cut back, 0 bases at V and 8 bases at J, with 8 bases in the middle. The CDR3 is made up of 13 amino acids. The CDR3 DNA is TGTGCCATCAGTGAGTCGATATTGGATGAGCAGTTCTTC. This translates into CAISESILDEQFF.

The chain uses TRBV27 and TRBJ2-2, with D tentatively TRBD2 (6 bases). CDR1 is MNHEY, CDR2 SMNVEV, per germline (reference sequence). Trimming pared 5 bases from V and 2 bases from J, leaving 12 bases between. The CDR3 covers 15 residues. The CDR3 nucleotides are TGTGCCAGCAGTCCCGGGACTCCTAACACCGGGGAGCTGTTTTTT. Amino acid sequence: CASSPGTPNTGELFF.